The rows below give T cell receptor beta chains drawn from one sample of a study of beta chain features in type 1 diabetes. Libraries were prepared by immunoSEQ multiplex PCR; TCRdb keeps only in-frame clonotypes and omits some of them. The data hold about half a million clones, with about an eighth observed a single time. The sample taken for sequencing was naive CD4+ T cells from blood. The receptors shown here come from a woman aged 18-29 years in good health. Both conserved end residues are part of each CDR3. D genes are given only for firm matches. Size tells how often a clone was seen (once, few, many) or the class of an expanded clone, and some rows leave it out.

>TRBV2|TRBJ1-5|.|few
TGTGCCAGCAGCGGGGTAGAGGGCTACAATCAGCCCCAGCATTTT
CASSGVEGYNQPQHF
>TRBV20-1|TRBJ1-1|.|.
TGCAGTGCTAGCTTTTCTGAAGCTTTCTTT
CSASFSEAFF
>TRBV20-1|TRBJ2-7|.|.
TGCAGTGCGGGTCAATCCGGCGAGCAGTACTTC
CSAGQSGEQYF
>TRBV10-3|TRBJ2-4|TRBD2|.
TGTGCCATCAGTAGCGGGAGGGCCGGGTACATTCAGTACTTC
CAISSGRAGYIQYF
>TRBV29-1|TRBJ1-1|.|many
TGCAGCGTTGTCGTAAGGGCAGCGAACACTGAAGCTTTCTTT
CSVVVRAANTEAFF
>TRBV18|TRBJ1-2|.|.
TGTGCCAGCTCACCTTCAGGGAGATATGGCTACACCTTC
CASSPSGRYGYTF
>TRBV19|TRBJ2-7|.|few
TGTGCCAGTAGTCCTCTGTCGGGGGCGGGTTACGAGCAGTACTTC
CASSPLSGAGYEQYF
>TRBV2|TRBJ2-1|.|few
TGTGCCAGTCGAAATGAGCAGTTCTTC
CASRNEQFF
>TRBV5-6|TRBJ2-4|TRBD1|few
TGTGCCAGCAGCTCCAGGGGGTTCGGGACACCAGAAAACATTCAGTACTTC
CASSSRGFGTPENIQYF
>TRBV2|TRBJ2-3|TRBD2|few
TGTGCCAGCAGTCGGCTAGCGGGGGTCGAGCGGGATACGCAGTATTTT
CASSRLAGVERDTQYF
>TRBV29-1|TRBJ2-1|.|.
TGCAGCGCCCCCATCTGGGGAAATGAGCAGTTCTTC
CSAPIWGNEQFF
>TRBV2|TRBJ2-3|.|.
TGTGCCAGCAGTGAGGGCACAGATACGCAGTATTTT
CASSEGTDTQYF
>TRBV7-2|TRBJ2-7|.|.
TGTGCCAGCAGCTTGGGCGGGAACTCCTACGAGCAGTACTTC
CASSLGGNSYEQYF
>TRBV5-4|TRBJ1-4|TRBD1|few
TGTGCCAGCAGCACAACTACGACAGGGGACAAACTGTTTTTT
CASSTTTTGDKLFF
>TRBV29-1|TRBJ2-1|.|.
TGCAGCGTTTACGCGGCTAGGGGGGGCCCTTCCTACAATGAGCAGTTCTTC
CSVYAARGGPSYNEQFF
>TRBV2|TRBJ1-1|.|few
TGTGCCAGCAGCCCACTCGGCGGCACTGAAGCTTTCTTT
CASSPLGGTEAFF
>TRBV7-3|TRBJ2-1|.|.
TGTGCCAGCAGCTTCAGGGGCAATGAGCAGTTCTTC
CASSFRGNEQFF
>TRBV7-3|TRBJ2-3|.|few
TGTGCCAGCAGCTTAGCTCCTAGCACAGATACGCAGTATTTT
CASSLAPSTDTQYF
>TRBV7-9|TRBJ2-3|.|few
TGTGCCAGCAGCTTATCGGCGCTAGGGTCTGATACGCAGTATTTT
CASSLSALGSDTQYF
>TRBV5-4|TRBJ2-1|TRBD1|.
TGTGCCAGCAGCAGGCGGGACAGGGGAGGGGAGCAGTTCTTC
CASSRRDRGGEQFF
>TRBV7-3|TRBJ1-2|.|.
TGTGCCAGCAGCTTAACAGGGATTGGTGGCTACACCTTC
CASSLTGIGGYTF
>TRBV29-1|TRBJ2-1|TRBD2|few
TGCAGCGTTGATGGCGGGGGGGTCTACAATGAGCAGTTCTTC
CSVDGGGVYNEQFF
>TRBV11-1|TRBJ2-3|.|few
TGTGCCAGCAGCCTAAGAAGGGGGACAGATACGCAGTATTTT
CASSLRRGTDTQYF
>TRBV7-9|TRBJ2-7|TRBD2|.
TGTGCCAGCAGCTTAGGCGCGGGAGTCACCTACGAGCAGTACTTC
CASSLGAGVTYEQYF
>TRBV11-2|TRBJ2-1|.|few
TGTGCCAGCAGCTTAGACAGGGGTGAGCAGTTCTTC
CASSLDRGEQFF
>TRBV7-8|TRBJ1-1|TRBD1|.
TGTGCCAGCAGCTCCCGACAGGGCAAGGACACTGAAGCTTTCTTT
CASSSRQGKDTEAFF
>TRBV11-2|TRBJ2-1|.|few
TGTGCCAGCAGCTTAGGCCGTGGTCGTAGGTCCTACAATGAGCAGTTCTTC
CASSLGRGRRSYNEQFF
>TRBV4-3|TRBJ2-2|.|few
TGCGCCAGCAGCCGCCAATTGGCGAACACCGGGGAGCTGTTTTTT
CASSRQLANTGELFF
>TRBV21-1|TRBJ1-1|.|.
TGTGCCGCCGGGGACAGGGCGGATACTGAAGCTTTCTTT
CAAGDRADTEAFF
>TRBV7-2|TRBJ1-4|.|few
TGTGCCAGCAGCTCGGACTGGGGAACGGAAAAACTGTTTTTT
CASSSDWGTEKLFF
>TRBV7-9|TRBJ2-7|.|.
TGTGCCAGCAGCTTGGGGCCTGAGCAGTACTTC
CASSLGPEQYF